The sequence of this T cell receptor beta chain was determined in a study of blood T cell repertoires in COVID-19. Study context: The United States, Italy and Spain supplied acute and convalescent COVID-19 samples. The analysed material was cDNA or gDNA that came from T cells, B-cell-depleted T cells, or PBMCs.

Assay used: immunoSEQ multiplex PCR; TCRdb lists only in-frame clones, some missing. The sample yields about 43,000 clones, 87% seen once. Trimming took 4 bases from V and 6 from J, leaving 16 bases between them. The length of the CDR3 is 15 residues. Germline V lookup: CDR1 SGHNT, CDR2 YYREEE (reference sequence). The specimen was peripheral blood. The V call is TRBV5-4, the J call TRBJ2-2; possible D gene TRBD2, 6 bases. The origin of this receptor is a woman older than 75 with active COVID-19. The CDR3 loop is CASSADYLAAGELFF. CDR3 bases: TGTGCCAGCAGCGCGGACTATCTCGCGGCCGGGGAGCTGTTTTTT.